This T cell receptor beta chain was retrieved from a study of response to subunit inactivated influenza vaccine. Study-wide results and limits: With each seasonal influenza vaccination, the authors suggested, few new T cells are recruited.

TCRdb reanalysed the RT-PCR reads using MiXCR and keeps one entry per CDR3 protein. The sample includes 400,000 to 650,000 distinct CDR3 sequences, under 8.5% of them seen just once. The CDR3 has 14 residues. With V trimmed by 8 bases and J by 8 bases, 13 bases remained unmatched. Ten or more counts support this clonotype. The antigen is not known. The sequence came from a man between 50 and 75 years old who received an inactivated influenza vaccine. The rearrangement links TRBV12-3 or TRBV12-4 to TRBJ1-2, with 8 bases fitting TRBD1. The starting material was PBMCs from blood, obtained 23 to 25 months after vaccination. The CDR3 DNA sequence: TGTGCCAGCTCAAACCTCCGGACAGGGAACGGCTACACCTTC. Its protein product is CASSNLRTGNGYTF.